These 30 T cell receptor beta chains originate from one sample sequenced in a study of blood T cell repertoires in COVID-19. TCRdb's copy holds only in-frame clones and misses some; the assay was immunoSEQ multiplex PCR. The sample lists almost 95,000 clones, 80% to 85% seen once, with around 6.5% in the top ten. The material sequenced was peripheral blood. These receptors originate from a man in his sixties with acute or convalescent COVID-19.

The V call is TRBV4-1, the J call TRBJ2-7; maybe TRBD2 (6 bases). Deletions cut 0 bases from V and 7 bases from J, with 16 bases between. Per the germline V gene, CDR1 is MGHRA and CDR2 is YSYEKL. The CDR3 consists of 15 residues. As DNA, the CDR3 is TGCGCCAGCAGCCAAGAGCAACTAGCCCTGGGAGAGCAGTACTTC. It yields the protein CASSQEQLALGEQYF.

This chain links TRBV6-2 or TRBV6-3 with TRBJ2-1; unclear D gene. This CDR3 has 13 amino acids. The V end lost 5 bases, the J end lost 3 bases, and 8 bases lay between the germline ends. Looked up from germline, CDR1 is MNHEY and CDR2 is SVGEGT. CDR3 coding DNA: TGTGCCAGCAGTAATTCCCACTACAATGAGCAGTTCTTC. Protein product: CASSNSHYNEQFF.

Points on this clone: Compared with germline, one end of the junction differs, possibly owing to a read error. Written as DNA, the CDR3 is TGTGCTAGCAGCTTAGGGACTAGCGGGACCTACGAGCAGTACTTC. Encoded protein: CASSLGTSGTYEQYF. V is TRBV7-7 and J is TRBJ2-7, with 13 bases lining up with TRBD2. Germline CDR1 and CDR2: SSHAT and FNYEAQ (reference sequence). The CDR3 totals 15 residues.

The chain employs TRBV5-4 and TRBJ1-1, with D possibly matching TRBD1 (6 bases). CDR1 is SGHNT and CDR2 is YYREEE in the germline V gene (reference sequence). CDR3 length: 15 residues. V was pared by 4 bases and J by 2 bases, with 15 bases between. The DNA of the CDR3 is TGTGCCAGCAGCCGGTTTGACAGGAGCAACACTGAAGCTTTCTTT. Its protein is CASSRFDRSNTEAFF.

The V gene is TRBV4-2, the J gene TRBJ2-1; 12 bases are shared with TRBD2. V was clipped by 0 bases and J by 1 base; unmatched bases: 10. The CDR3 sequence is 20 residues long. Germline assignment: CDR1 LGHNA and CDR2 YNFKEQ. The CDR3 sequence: CASSQELASGGVLSYNEQFF. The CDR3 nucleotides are TGTGCCAGCAGCCAAGAGTTAGCTAGCGGGGGGGTTTTATCCTACAATGAGCAGTTCTTC.

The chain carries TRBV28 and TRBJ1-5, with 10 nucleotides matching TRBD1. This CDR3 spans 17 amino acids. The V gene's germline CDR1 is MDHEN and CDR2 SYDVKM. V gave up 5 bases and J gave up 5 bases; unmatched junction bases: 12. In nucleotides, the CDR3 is TGTGCCAGCAGTCCCTCCCGGGACAGGGGACGGTATCAGCCCCAGCATTTT. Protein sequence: CASSPSRDRGRYQPQHF.

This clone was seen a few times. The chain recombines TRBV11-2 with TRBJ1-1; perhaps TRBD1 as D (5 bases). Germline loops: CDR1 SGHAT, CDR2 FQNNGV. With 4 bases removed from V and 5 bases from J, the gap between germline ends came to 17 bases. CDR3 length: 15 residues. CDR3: CASSSSQGGVTEAFF. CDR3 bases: TGTGCCAGCAGCTCATCTCAGGGTGGAGTGACTGAAGCTTTCTTT.

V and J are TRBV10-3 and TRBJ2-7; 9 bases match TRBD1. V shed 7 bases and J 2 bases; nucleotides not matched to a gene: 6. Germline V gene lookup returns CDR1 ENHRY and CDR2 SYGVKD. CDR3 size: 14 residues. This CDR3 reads CAITRTGDAYEQYF. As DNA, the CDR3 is TGTGCCATCACCCGGACAGGGGATGCCTACGAGCAGTACTTC.

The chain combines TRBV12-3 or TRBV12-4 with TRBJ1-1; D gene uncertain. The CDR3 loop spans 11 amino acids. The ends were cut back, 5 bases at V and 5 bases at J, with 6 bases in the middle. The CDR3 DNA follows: TGTGCCAGCAGTCGGGGAACTGAAGCTTTCTTT. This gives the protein CASSRGTEAFF.

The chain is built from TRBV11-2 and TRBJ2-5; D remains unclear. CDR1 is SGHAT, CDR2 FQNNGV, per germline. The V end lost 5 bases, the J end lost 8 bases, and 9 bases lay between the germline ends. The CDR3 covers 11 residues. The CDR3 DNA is TGTGCCAGCAGCCCACTCGAAACCCAGTACTTC. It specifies CASSPLETQYF.

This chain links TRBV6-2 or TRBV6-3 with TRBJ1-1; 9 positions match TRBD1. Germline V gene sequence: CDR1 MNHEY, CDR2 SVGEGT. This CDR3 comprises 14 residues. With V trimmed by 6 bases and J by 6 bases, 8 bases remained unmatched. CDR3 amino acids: CASSPRGQGPEAFF. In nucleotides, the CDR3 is TGTGCCAGCAGCCCCCGGGGACAGGGTCCTGAAGCTTTCTTT.

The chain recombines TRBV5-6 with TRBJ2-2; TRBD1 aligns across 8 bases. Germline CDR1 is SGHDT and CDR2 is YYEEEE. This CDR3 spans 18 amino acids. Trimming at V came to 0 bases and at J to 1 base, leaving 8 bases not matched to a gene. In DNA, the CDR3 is TGTGCCAGCAGCTTGGTATCCGGGACAGGTTTGAACACCGGGGAGCTGTTTTTT. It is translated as CASSLVSGTGLNTGELFF. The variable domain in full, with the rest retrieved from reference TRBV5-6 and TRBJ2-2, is DAGVTQSPTHLIKTRGQQVTLRCSPKSGHDTVSWYQQALGQGPQFIFQYYEEEERQRGNFPDRFSGHQFPNYSSELNVNALLLGDSALYLCASSLVSGTGLNTGELFFGEGSRLTVL.

The CDR3 spells CASSPSIGQIATNEKLFF. As DNA, the CDR3 is TGTGCCAGCAGCCCATCGATTGGACAGATTGCAACTAATGAAAAACTGTTTTTT. V gene TRBV9 combines with J gene TRBJ1-4; weak D call: TRBD1 (6 bases). The CDR3 sequence is 18 residues long. Germline V gene data show CDR1 as SGDLS and CDR2 as YYNGEE. Trimming took 4 bases from V and 0 from J, leaving 19 bases between them.

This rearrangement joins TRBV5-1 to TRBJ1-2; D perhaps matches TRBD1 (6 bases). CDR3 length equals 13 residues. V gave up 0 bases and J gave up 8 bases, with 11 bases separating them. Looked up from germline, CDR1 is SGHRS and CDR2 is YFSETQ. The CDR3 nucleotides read TGCGCCAGCAGCTTGGATACAGGGAGAGGCTACACCTTC. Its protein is CASSLDTGRGYTF.

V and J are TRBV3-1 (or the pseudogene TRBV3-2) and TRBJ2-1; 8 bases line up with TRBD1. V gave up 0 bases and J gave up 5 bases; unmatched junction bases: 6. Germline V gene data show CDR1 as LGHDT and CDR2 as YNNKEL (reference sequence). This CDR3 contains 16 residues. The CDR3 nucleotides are TGTGCCAGCAGCCAAGAAGGCCAGGGGGCTGACAATGAGCAGTTCTTC. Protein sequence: CASSQEGQGADNEQFF.

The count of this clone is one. This chain's CDR3 is CASSLDGTTGYTF. The CDR3 DNA reads as TGCGCCAGCAGCTTGGATGGTACTACTGGCTACACCTTC. The J gene is TRBJ1-2, the V gene TRBV5-1; unclear D gene. Germline V CDR1 and CDR2: SGHRS, YFSETQ. The V and J ends lost 0 bases and 7 bases respectively, with 10 bases between them. This CDR3 is 13 amino acids long.

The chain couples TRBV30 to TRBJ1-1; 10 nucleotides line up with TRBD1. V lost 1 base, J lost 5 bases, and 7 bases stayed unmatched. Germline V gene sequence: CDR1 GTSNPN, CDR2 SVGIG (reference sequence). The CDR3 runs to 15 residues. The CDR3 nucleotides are TGTGCCTGGAGTGACGGGGACAGGGGAAATACTGAAGCTTTCTTT. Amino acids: CAWSDGDRGNTEAFF.

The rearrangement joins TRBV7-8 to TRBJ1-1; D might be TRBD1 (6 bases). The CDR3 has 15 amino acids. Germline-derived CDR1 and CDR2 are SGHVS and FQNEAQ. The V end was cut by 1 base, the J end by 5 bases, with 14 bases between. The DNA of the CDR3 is TGTGCCAGCAGCTTAGTTGCGGGGGCGTATACTGAAGCTTTCTTT. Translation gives CASSLVAGAYTEAFF.

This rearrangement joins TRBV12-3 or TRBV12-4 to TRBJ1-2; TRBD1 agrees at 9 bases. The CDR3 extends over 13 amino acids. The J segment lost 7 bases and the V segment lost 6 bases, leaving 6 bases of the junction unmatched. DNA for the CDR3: TGTGCCAGCAGCTATAGACAGGGGGGTGGCTACACCTTC. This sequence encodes CASSYRQGGGYTF.

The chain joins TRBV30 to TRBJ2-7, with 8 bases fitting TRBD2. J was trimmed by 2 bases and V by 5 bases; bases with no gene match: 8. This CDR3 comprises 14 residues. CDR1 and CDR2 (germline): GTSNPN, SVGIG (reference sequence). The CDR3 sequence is CAWVRSGGPYEQYF. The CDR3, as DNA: TGTGCCTGGGTCAGGAGCGGGGGACCCTACGAGCAGTACTTC.

CDR3 sequence reads: CASSRAGGSNEQFF. Written as DNA, the CDR3 is TGTGCCAGCAGTCGGGCGGGGGGGTCGAATGAGCAGTTCTTC. The chain combines TRBV3-1 (or the pseudogene TRBV3-2) with TRBJ2-1, with 9 bases fitting TRBD2. The V segment lost 6 bases and the J segment 7 bases; nucleotides outside the gene matches: 7. Germline V gives CDR1 LGHDT, CDR2 YNNKEL (reference sequence). This CDR3 spans 14 amino acids.

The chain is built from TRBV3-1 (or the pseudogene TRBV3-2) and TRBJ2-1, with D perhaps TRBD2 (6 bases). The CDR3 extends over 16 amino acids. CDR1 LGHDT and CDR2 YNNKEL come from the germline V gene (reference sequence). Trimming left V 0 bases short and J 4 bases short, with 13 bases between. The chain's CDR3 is CASSQETGGYYNEQFF. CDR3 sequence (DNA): TGTGCCAGCAGCCAAGAAACCGGGGGTTATTACAATGAGCAGTTCTTC.

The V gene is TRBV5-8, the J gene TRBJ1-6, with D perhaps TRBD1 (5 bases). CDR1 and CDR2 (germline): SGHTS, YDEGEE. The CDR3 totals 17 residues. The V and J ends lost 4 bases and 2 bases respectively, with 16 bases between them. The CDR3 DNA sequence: TGTGCCAGCAGCGCAAAACAACAGGCTGCCTATAATTCACCCCTCCACTTT. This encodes CASSAKQQAAYNSPLHF.

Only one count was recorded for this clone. The CDR3 reads CASIPGTGAYEQYF. DNA of the CDR3: TGTGCCAGCATCCCCGGGACAGGGGCCTACGAGCAGTACTTC. The rearrangement links TRBV6-5 to TRBJ2-7; 10 nucleotides line up with TRBD1. This CDR3 spans 14 amino acids. The trim removed 7 bases at V and 2 bases at J, leaving 5 bases unmatched. Germline loops: CDR1 MNHEY, CDR2 SVGAGI.

CDR3 DNA sequence: TGCGCCAGCAGCCAAGATCAAATTTTGAGGCTAAGCTCCTATAATTCACCCCTCCACTTT. It specifies CASSQDQILRLSSYNSPLHF. This chain connects TRBV4-1 to TRBJ1-6; D gene uncertain. V shed 0 bases and J shed 0 bases, with 18 bases lying between them. Per germline, CDR1 MGHRA and CDR2 YSYEKL. The CDR3 has 20 residues.

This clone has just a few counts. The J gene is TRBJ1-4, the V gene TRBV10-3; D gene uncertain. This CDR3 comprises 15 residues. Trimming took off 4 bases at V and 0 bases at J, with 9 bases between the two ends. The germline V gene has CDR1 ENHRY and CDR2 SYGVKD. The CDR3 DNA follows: TGTGCCATCAGTGTCGGTTTACCAACTAATGAAAAACTGTTTTTT. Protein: CAISVGLPTNEKLFF.

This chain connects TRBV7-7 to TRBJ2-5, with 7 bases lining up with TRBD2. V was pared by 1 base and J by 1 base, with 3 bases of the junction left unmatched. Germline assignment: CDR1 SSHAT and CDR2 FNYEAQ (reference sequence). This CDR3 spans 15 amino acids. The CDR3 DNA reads TGTGCCAGCAGCTTAGGAGCGGGGATCCAAGAGACCCAGTACTTC. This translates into CASSLGAGIQETQYF.

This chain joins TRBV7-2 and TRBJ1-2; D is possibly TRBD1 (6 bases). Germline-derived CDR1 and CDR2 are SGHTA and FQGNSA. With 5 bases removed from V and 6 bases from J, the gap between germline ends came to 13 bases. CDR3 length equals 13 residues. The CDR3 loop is CASSPAAGDGYTF. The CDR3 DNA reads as TGTGCCAGCAGCCCTGCCGCAGGGGATGGCTACACCTTC. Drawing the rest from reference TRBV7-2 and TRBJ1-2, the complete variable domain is GAGVSQSPSNKVTEKGKDVELRCDPISGHTALYWYRQSLGQGLEFLIYFQGNSAPDKSGLPSDRFSAERTGGSVSTLTIQRTQQEDSAVYLCASSPAAGDGYTFGSGTRLTVV.

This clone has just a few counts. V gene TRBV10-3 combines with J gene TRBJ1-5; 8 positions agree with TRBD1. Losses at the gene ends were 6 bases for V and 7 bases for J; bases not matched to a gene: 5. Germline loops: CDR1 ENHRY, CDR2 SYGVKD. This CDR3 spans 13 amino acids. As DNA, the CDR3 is TGTGCCATCAGAGGACAGGGTACCCAGCCCCAGCATTTT. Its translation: CAIRGQGTQPQHF.

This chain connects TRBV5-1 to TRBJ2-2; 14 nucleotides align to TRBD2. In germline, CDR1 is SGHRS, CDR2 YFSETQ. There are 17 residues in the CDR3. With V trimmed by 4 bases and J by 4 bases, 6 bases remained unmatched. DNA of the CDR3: TGCGCCAGCAGCAGAGCCGGGACTAGCGGGGGCACCGGGGAGCTGTTTTTT. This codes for CASSRAGTSGGTGELFF.